The next 19 T cell receptor beta chains were all read from a single sample in a study of T-cell reconstitution after alpha-beta-depleted transplantation in children. Construction of the TCRbeta library involved unique molecular identifiers. One entry per CDR3 protein results from TCRdb running MiXCR on the PCR reads. The sample contains over 90,000 distinct CDR3 sequences, roughly 6% of which appear only once. The sequencing used PBMCs, mostly from graft donor cells, collected 60 days after TCRalphabeta/CD19-depleted stem cell transplant. The receptor source for this set is a female patient under 10 years old who had a stem cell transplant for Fanconi anemia, so the T cells may come from the graft donor.

At least ten counts were recorded for this clonotype. The chain recombines TRBV20-1 with TRBJ2-3; TRBD1 aligns across 10 bases. V was pared by 5 bases and J by 4 bases, with 6 bases of the junction left unmatched. This CDR3 region has 14 residues. CDR1 DFQATT and CDR2 SNEGSKA come from the germline V gene (reference sequence). CDR3 sequence reads: CSAPRQGAADTQYF. CDR3 in DNA: TGCAGTGCTCCCAGACAGGGGGCAGCAGATACGCAGTATTTT.

This clonotype was seen at least ten times. The V gene is TRBV6-5, the J gene TRBJ2-7; D may be TRBD1 (6 bases). The CDR3 sequence is 14 residues long. Per germline, CDR1 MNHEY and CDR2 SVGAGI. The V gene lost 2 bases and the J gene lost 4 bases, with 12 bases spanning the gap. DNA for the CDR3: TGTGCCAGCAGTTACGCTGGGGGCGAGTACGAGCAGTACTTC. Its protein is CASSYAGGEYEQYF.

V is TRBV18 and J is TRBJ1-2; unclear D gene. Trimming cost V 2 bases and J 1 base, with 14 bases left between them. This CDR3 is built from 16 residues. Per germline, CDR1 KGHSH and CDR2 LQKENI. CDR3 protein: CASSPRVRNLNYGYTF. Here the CDR3 DNA reads TGTGCCAGCTCACCAAGGGTCAGAAACCTTAACTATGGCTACACCTTC.

The J gene is TRBJ1-2, the V gene TRBV5-1, with 8 bases fitting TRBD1. Germline V gene sequence: CDR1 SGHRS, CDR2 YFSETQ. This CDR3 has 15 amino acids. After removal of 4 bases from V and 4 bases from J, the junction contained 9 bases not matched to a gene. CDR3 protein: CASSPRDRPIYGYTF. The CDR3 DNA is TGCGCCAGCAGCCCCCGGGACAGGCCTATCTATGGCTACACCTTC. Full variable domain (missing parts from reference TRBV5-1 and TRBJ1-2): KAGVTQTPRYLIKTRGQQVTLSCSPISGHRSVSWYQQTPGQGLQFLFEYFSETQRNKGNFPGRFSGRQFSNSRSEMNVSTLELGDSALYLCASSPRDRPIYGYTFGSGTRLTVV.

The sample holds many counts of this clonotype. This chain connects TRBV30 to TRBJ2-2, with D unresolved. The CDR3 is made up of 14 amino acids. V lost 1 base to trimming and J lost 3 bases, with 9 bases between them. CDR1 and CDR2 from the germline V gene are GTSNPN and SVGIG (reference sequence). This chain's CDR3 is CAWSGRRDTGELFF. The CDR3 nucleotides are TGTGCCTGGAGTGGTAGGAGAGACACCGGGGAGCTGTTTTTT.

This clonotype showed up many times. The V and J genes are TRBV9 and TRBJ2-2; the match to TRBD2 covers 12 bases. J lost 5 bases, V lost 3 bases, and 5 bases had no gene match. CDR3 length equals 16 residues. CDR1 is SGDLS, CDR2 YYNGEE, per germline. CDR3 residues: CASSAPTSGGTGELFF. CDR3 sequence (DNA): TGTGCCAGCAGCGCACCAACTAGCGGGGGGACCGGGGAGCTGTTTTTT.

This clonotype has only a few counts. The V call is TRBV28, the J call TRBJ2-7, with D uncertain. V was shortened by 1 base and J by 0 bases, with 7 bases between the two germline ends. The CDR3 has 14 residues. Germline CDR1 MDHEN, CDR2 SYDVKM. CDR3 nucleotide sequence: TGTGCCAGCAGTTTATATGGTCCCTCCTACGAGCAGTACTTC. Translated: CASSLYGPSYEQYF.

A few counts support this clonotype. This chain joins TRBV27 and TRBJ2-7; D is unresolved. Germline V gives CDR1 MNHEY, CDR2 SMNVEV (reference sequence). The CDR3 loop spans 15 amino acids. V was pared by 0 bases and J by 7 bases, with 16 bases between. The CDR3 region is CASSLSFPHLGEQYF. CDR3 nucleotide sequence: TGTGCCAGCAGTTTATCTTTCCCCCACCTTGGGGAGCAGTACTTC.

This clonotype was found many times. The genes are TRBV5-1 and TRBJ1-1; TRBD1 matches 7 bases. This CDR3 has 14 residues. Looked up from germline, CDR1 is SGHRS and CDR2 is YFSETQ. The V and J ends lost 4 bases and 4 bases, in that order; junction bases with no gene match: 7. The CDR3 DNA follows: TGCGCCAGCAGCGTGGGACAGTTGGGCACTGAAGCTTTCTTT. Translating gives CASSVGQLGTEAFF.

This clonotype was detected only a few times. V usage is TRBV2 and J usage is TRBJ2-7; 10 bases agree with TRBD2. This CDR3 is 16 amino acids long. Germline V lookup: CDR1 SNHLY, CDR2 FYNNEI. The V and J ends lost 0 bases and 2 bases, in that order; junction bases with no gene match: 4. The CDR3 DNA reads as TGTGCCAGCAGTGAAGCAAGCGGGAGGGAGCCCTACGAGCAGTACTTC. Translation: CASSEASGREPYEQYF.

At least ten counts were recorded for this clonotype. The rearrangement joins TRBV5-1 to TRBJ2-1; 11 bases are a match to TRBD2. Germline lookup yields CDR1 SGHRS and CDR2 YFSETQ. J gave up 4 bases and V 4 bases, and 4 bases lay outside the gene matches. CDR3 length: 15 amino acids. DNA of the CDR3: TGCGCCAGCAGCAATCGGACTAGCGGGTACAATGAGCAGTTCTTC. This encodes CASSNRTSGYNEQFF.

This clonotype appeared many times. The chain is built from TRBV20-1 and TRBJ2-5; a possible D gene is TRBD1 (5 bases). V lost 2 bases, J lost 2 bases, and 12 bases lay in between. The CDR3 is 14 amino acids. In germline, CDR1 is DFQATT, CDR2 SNEGSKA (reference sequence). In nucleotides, the CDR3 is TGCAGTGCTAGATCCCAGCACAGGCAAGAGACCCAGTACTTC. Translation gives CSARSQHRQETQYF.

This sequence joins TRBV5-4 and TRBJ1-2, with TRBD1 matching 7 bases. The trim removed 2 bases at V and 6 bases at J, leaving 4 bases unmatched. CDR1 SGHNT and CDR2 YYREEE come from the germline V gene (reference sequence). CDR3 length equals 13 residues. CDR3 nucleotides: TGTGCCAGCAGCTTACAGGGGAACCATGGCTACACCTTC. It encodes CASSLQGNHGYTF.

By proportion, this clonotype is medium-sized. The chain employs TRBV29-1 and TRBJ2-3; 10 positions match TRBD2. The germline V gene encodes CDR1 SQVTM and CDR2 ANQGSEA. Losses at the gene ends were 3 bases for V and 0 bases for J; bases not matched to a gene: 6. CDR3 length: 16 amino acids. The DNA for the CDR3 is TGCAGCGTTGATGGTCTAGCGGGAGTAAGCACAGATACGCAGTATTTT. Protein: CSVDGLAGVSTDTQYF.

This clonotype was recorded many times. This sequence joins TRBV4-2 and TRBJ2-6, with unresolved D. Per germline, CDR1 LGHNA and CDR2 YNFKEQ. This CDR3 comprises 14 residues. Between the trimmed V and J ends, which lost 0 bases and 3 bases, there was a span of 3 bases. The CDR3 sequence is CASSQDIGANVLTF. The CDR3 DNA reads as TGTGCCAGCAGCCAAGATATTGGGGCCAACGTCCTGACTTTC.

The CDR3 spells CSAGLQGAHLNTGELFF. The DNA for the CDR3 is TGCAGCGCTGGACTTCAGGGGGCGCATCTGAACACCGGGGAGCTGTTTTTT. This chain uses TRBV20-1 with TRBJ2-2; 8 positions agree with TRBD1. The CDR3 is 17 residues long. The germline V gene encodes CDR1 DFQATT and CDR2 SNEGSKA (reference sequence).

The sample holds many counts of this clonotype. The rearrangement links TRBV4-1 to TRBJ2-1, with TRBD1 as a possible D gene (5 bases). The CDR3 extends over 14 amino acids. Trimming shortened V by 1 base and J by 4 bases, and 8 bases separated the two germline ends. Germline CDR1 is MGHRA and CDR2 is YSYEKL. Here the CDR3 DNA reads TGCGCCAGCAGCCAAGCGACAGTTTACAATGAGCAGTTCTTC. Protein sequence: CASSQATVYNEQFF.

In its sample, this clonotype was seen a few times. The chain joins TRBV5-5 to TRBJ1-2; TRBD1 agrees at 12 bases. V dropped 6 bases and J dropped 6; count of bases not matched to a gene: 9. The CDR3 length is 15 residues. From germline, CDR1 is SGHKS and CDR2 YYEKEE (reference sequence). Here the CDR3 reads CASIPPGQGANGYTF. The CDR3 nucleotides read TGTGCCAGCATTCCGCCGGGACAGGGGGCTAATGGCTACACCTTC.

The rearrangement uses TRBV6-5 and TRBJ2-5; tentative D call: TRBD1 (6 bases). The V and J ends lost 0 bases and 9 bases respectively, with 14 bases between them. CDR3 length: 14 residues. Germline values: CDR1 MNHEY, CDR2 SVGAGI. Here the CDR3 reads CASSYSEIYRAQYF. The CDR3 DNA reads TGTGCCAGCAGTTACTCGGAGATCTACAGGGCCCAGTACTTC.